Presented here are 14 T cell receptor beta chains from one specimen sequenced in a study of T-cell memory formation after mild COVID-19. Each CDR3 protein gets one entry after TCRdb re-called the 5' RACE reads with MiXCR. This table holds around 390,000 distinct CDR3 sequences, about 16% found once. The sequenced sample consisted of PBMCs or a T cell subset sorted from them (not recorded which). Receptors were obtained from a man between 18 and 29 years old who had mild COVID-19 (a few samples of this study predate the infection). Cell type and time point are not known.

The V call is TRBV15, the J call TRBJ2-2, with D uncertain. V was trimmed by 5 bases and J by 2 bases, leaving 9 bases between them. The germline gives CDR1 LNHNV, CDR2 YYDKDF (reference sequence). The CDR3 contains 14 residues. The CDR3 DNA follows: TGTGCCACCAGCTCCCGGAGAAACACCGGGGAGCTGTTTTTT. It translates to CATSSRRNTGELFF.

The chain uses TRBV4-1 and TRBJ1-2; D ambiguous. The CDR3 has 14 residues. CDR1 and CDR2 from the germline V gene are MGHRA and YSYEKL. Trimming cost V 0 bases and J 1 base, with 6 bases left between them. DNA of the CDR3: TGCGCCAGCAGCCAAGATTGGAGTAACTATGGCTACACCTTC. This encodes CASSQDWSNYGYTF.

This clonotype was detected only a few times. V is TRBV7-2 and J is TRBJ2-7, with D tentatively TRBD2 (6 bases). Germline CDR1 SGHTA, CDR2 FQGNSA. Deletions cut 8 bases from V and 9 bases from J, with 23 bases between. This CDR3 is 14 amino acids long. This CDR3 reads CASRREVGGGRQYV. The DNA of the CDR3 is TGTGCCAGCCGACGCGAGGTCGGGGGTGGACGGCAGTACGTC.

V is TRBV6-5 and J is TRBJ1-6, with D hard to call. Trimming left V 5 bases short and J 10 bases short, with 15 bases between. The CDR3 spans 14 residues. Per germline, CDR1 MNHEY and CDR2 SVGAGI. CDR3 sequence: CASSTPRVRSPLHF. In DNA, the CDR3 is TGTGCCAGCAGTACCCCTCGTGTCAGGTCACCCCTCCACTTT.

This clonotype was observed a handful of times. This chain joins TRBV23-1 and TRBJ2-2; 9 bases are a match to TRBD2. TRBV23-1 is noted as an ORF with a role that remains uncertain. The V segment lost 1 base and the J segment 6 bases; nucleotides outside the gene matches: 9. The CDR3 has 17 amino acids. The CDR3 DNA sequence: TGCGCCAGCAGTCAATTGGATAGCGGGGGCCCCTCCGGGGAGCTGTTTTTT. Protein product: CASSQLDSGGPSGELFF.

A few counts support this clonotype. The chain joins TRBV9 to TRBJ2-7; no clear D. CDR3 length: 13 residues. Germline V gene data show CDR1 as SGDLS and CDR2 as YYNGEE. V was trimmed by 3 bases and J by 4 bases, leaving 11 bases between them. The CDR3 DNA is TGTGCCAGCAGCGCCGACGAGGCGTACGAGCAGTACTTC. This gives the protein CASSADEAYEQYF.

This clonotype showed up just a few times. The V call is TRBV29-1, the J call TRBJ1-1; TRBD1 is a possible D gene (6 bases). Germline V gene sequence: CDR1 SQVTM, CDR2 ANQGSEA. V lost 7 bases, J lost 6 bases, and 21 bases lay in between. CDR3 length: 14 amino acids. CDR3 sequence: CSAQGGGLSSEAFF. CDR3 nucleotide sequence: TGCAGCGCCCAAGGGGGGGGCCTAAGTTCTGAAGCTTTCTTT.

This clonotype showed up just a few times. The rearrangement joins TRBV4-1 to TRBJ2-5; 15 bases are shared with TRBD2. Per the germline V gene, CDR1 is MGHRA and CDR2 is YSYEKL. V gave up 5 bases and J gave up 5 bases; unmatched junction bases: 9. This CDR3 region has 17 residues. The CDR3 loop reads CASSSTRTSGGAETQYF. In DNA form, the CDR3 reads TGCGCCAGCAGCTCGACGCGGACTAGCGGGGGGGCCGAGACCCAGTACTTC.

The V gene is TRBV7-9, the J gene TRBJ2-1, with 12 bases that match TRBD2. The CDR3 has 15 residues. Trimming at V came to 4 bases and at J to 6 bases, leaving 4 bases not matched to a gene. Germline loops: CDR1 SEHNR, CDR2 FQNEAQ (reference sequence). In DNA form, the CDR3 reads TGTGCCAGCAGCTCAGCTAGCGGGGGGGCCAATGAGCAGTTCTTC. Translating it yields CASSSASGGANEQFF.

V usage is TRBV18 and J usage is TRBJ1-5; D might be TRBD1 (5 bases). V lost 0 bases, J lost 6 bases, and 12 bases lay in between. CDR1 and CDR2 from the germline V gene are KGHSH and LQKENI. The CDR3 sequence is 15 residues long. Written as DNA, the CDR3 is TGTGCCAGCTCACCACCGATTGGGGGAAGTCAGCCCCAGCATTTT. Amino acid sequence: CASSPPIGGSQPQHF.

This clonotype has a count of ten or more. The rearrangement links TRBV23-1 to TRBJ2-5; D is undetermined. TRBV23-1 belongs to the ORF category, with a function that is uncertain. This CDR3 spans 10 amino acids. V lost 6 bases to trimming and J lost 5 bases, with 4 bases between them. CDR3 sequence: CASSKETQYF. The CDR3 nucleotides read TGCGCCAGCAGCAAGGAGACCCAGTACTTC.

This chain links TRBV7-9 with TRBJ2-4; possible D gene TRBD1, 5 bases. V gave up 5 bases and J gave up 15 bases, with 26 bases separating them. Per the germline V gene, CDR1 is SEHNR and CDR2 is FQNEAQ (reference sequence). This CDR3 region has 15 residues. The CDR3 loop is CASSPRQGDLDSRYF. The CDR3 DNA follows: TGTGCCAGCAGCCCCCGGCAGGGTGATTTAGATAGTCGGTACTTC.

This clonotype was seen a handful of times. This chain joins TRBV6-2 or TRBV6-3 and TRBJ2-2, with unresolved D. CDR3 length equals 14 residues. Trimming took off 5 bases at V and 4 bases at J, with 11 bases between the two ends. Germline CDR1 reads MNHEY; CDR2 reads SVGEGT. CDR3 DNA: TGTGCCAGCAGTCCCTCTTCGGGCACCGGGGAGCTGTTTTTT. Its translation is CASSPSSGTGELFF.

This clonotype was seen more than once but under ten times. V gene TRBV27 combines with J gene TRBJ1-5; 9 bases line up with TRBD1. This CDR3 spans 15 amino acids. Germline V gene sequence: CDR1 MNHEY, CDR2 SMNVEV (reference sequence). The J segment lost 5 bases and the V segment lost 0 bases, leaving 2 bases of the junction unmatched. The CDR3 is CASSLSDRGDQPQHF. CDR3 nucleotide sequence: TGTGCCAGCAGTTTATCGGACAGGGGAGATCAGCCCCAGCATTTT.